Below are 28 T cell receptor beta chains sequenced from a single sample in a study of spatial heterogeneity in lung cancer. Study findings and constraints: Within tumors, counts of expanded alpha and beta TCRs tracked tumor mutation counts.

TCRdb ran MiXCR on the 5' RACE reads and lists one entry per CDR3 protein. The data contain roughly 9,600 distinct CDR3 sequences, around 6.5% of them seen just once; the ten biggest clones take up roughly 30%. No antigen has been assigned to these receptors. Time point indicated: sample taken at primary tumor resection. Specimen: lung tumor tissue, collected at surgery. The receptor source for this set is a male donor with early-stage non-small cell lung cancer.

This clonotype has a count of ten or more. This CDR3 is CASSQDPGNKFYGYTF. The CDR3 nucleotides are TGTGCCAGCAGCCAAGATCCTGGAAACAAATTCTATGGCTACACCTTC. This chain connects TRBV4-2 to TRBJ1-2; D is undetermined. The CDR3 totals 16 residues. Germline CDR1 LGHNA, CDR2 YNFKEQ. V was trimmed by 0 bases and J by 4 bases, leaving 15 bases between them.

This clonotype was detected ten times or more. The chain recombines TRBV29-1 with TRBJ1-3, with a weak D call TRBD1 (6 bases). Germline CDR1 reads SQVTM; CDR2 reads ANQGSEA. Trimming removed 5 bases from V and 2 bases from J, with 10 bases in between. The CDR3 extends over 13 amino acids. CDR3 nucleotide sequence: TGCAGCGTTAGCAGGGGAGCTGGAAACACCATATATTTT. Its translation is CSVSRGAGNTIYF.

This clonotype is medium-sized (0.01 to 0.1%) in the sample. CDR3 protein: CASSSGQGNVNYGYTF. The DNA for the CDR3 is TGTGCCAGCAGCTCCGGACAGGGAAACGTTAACTATGGCTACACCTTC. This rearrangement joins TRBV3-1 to TRBJ1-2; 8 bases map to TRBD1. The CDR3 sequence is 16 residues long. V shed 5 bases and J 1 base; nucleotides not matched to a gene: 9. Looked up from germline, CDR1 is LGHDT and CDR2 is YNNKEL (reference sequence). The whole variable domain, filled in from reference TRBV3-1 and TRBJ1-2, reads DTAVSQTPKYLVTQMGNDKSIKCEQNLGHDTMYWYKQDSKKFLKIMFSYNNKELIINETVPNRFSPKSPDKAHLNLHINSLELGDSAVYFCASSSGQGNVNYGYTFGSGTRLTVV.

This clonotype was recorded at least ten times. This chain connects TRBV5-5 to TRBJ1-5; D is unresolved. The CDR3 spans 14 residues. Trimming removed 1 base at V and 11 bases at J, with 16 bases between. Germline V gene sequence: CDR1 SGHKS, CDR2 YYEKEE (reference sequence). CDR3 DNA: TGTGCCAGCAGCTTGACCCGGGCCCCATGGGCCCAGCATTTT. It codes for CASSLTRAPWAQHF.

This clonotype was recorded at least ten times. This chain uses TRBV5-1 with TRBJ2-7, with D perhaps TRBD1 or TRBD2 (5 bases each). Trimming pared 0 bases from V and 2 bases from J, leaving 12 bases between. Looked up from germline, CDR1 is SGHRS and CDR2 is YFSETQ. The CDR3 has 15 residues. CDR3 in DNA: TGCGCCAGCAGCTTGGACGGGACGGCCGCCTACGAGCAGTACTTC. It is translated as CASSLDGTAAYEQYF.

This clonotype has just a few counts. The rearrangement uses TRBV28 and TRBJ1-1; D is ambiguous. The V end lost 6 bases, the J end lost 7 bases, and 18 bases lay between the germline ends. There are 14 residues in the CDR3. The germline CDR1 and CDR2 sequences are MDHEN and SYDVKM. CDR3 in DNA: TGTGCCAGCAGAGTCAGCGGAGGGAGCGGTGAAGCTTTCTTT. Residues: CASRVSGGSGEAFF.

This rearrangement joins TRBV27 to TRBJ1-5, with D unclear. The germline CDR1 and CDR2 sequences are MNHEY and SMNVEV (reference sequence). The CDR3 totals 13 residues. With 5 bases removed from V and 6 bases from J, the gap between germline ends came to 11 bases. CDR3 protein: CASSPRVGQPQHF. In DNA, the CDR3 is TGTGCCAGCAGTCCCCGGGTGGGTCAGCCCCAGCATTTT.

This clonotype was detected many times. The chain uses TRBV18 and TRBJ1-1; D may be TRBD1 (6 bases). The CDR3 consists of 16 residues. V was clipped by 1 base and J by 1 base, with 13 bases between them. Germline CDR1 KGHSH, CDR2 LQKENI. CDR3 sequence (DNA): TGTGCCAGCTCACCACGAGTGGGGACAAAGAACACTGAAGCTTTCTTT. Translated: CASSPRVGTKNTEAFF.

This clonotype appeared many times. The CDR3 loop is CSATAPDRGEETQYF. CDR3 coding DNA: TGCAGTGCTACCGCTCCCGACAGGGGGGAAGAGACCCAGTACTTC. V is TRBV20-1 and J is TRBJ2-5, with TRBD1 identical over 9 bases. V gave up 4 bases and J gave up 3 bases; unmatched junction bases: 9. The germline CDR1 and CDR2 sequences are DFQATT and SNEGSKA (reference sequence). The length of the CDR3 is 15 residues.

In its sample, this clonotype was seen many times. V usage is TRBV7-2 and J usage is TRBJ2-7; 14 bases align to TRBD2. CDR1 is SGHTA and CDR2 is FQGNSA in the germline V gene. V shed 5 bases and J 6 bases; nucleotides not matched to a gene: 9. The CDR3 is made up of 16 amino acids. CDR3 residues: CASSISGTSGGGEQYF. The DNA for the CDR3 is TGTGCCAGCAGCATTTCCGGGACTAGCGGGGGAGGCGAGCAGTACTTC. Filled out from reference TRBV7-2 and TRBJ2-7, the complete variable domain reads GAGVSQSPSNKVTEKGKDVELRCDPISGHTALYWYRQSLGQGLEFLIYFQGNSAPDKSGLPSDRFSAERTGGSVSTLTIQRTQQEDSAVYLCASSISGTSGGGEQYFGPGTRLTVT.

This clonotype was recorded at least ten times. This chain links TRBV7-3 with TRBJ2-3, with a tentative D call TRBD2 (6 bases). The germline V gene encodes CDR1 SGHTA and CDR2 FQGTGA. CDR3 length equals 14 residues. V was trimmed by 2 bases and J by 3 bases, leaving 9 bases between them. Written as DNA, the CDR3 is TGTGCCAGCAGCTTAGGCCTAGCGACAGATACGCAGTATTTT. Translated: CASSLGLATDTQYF.

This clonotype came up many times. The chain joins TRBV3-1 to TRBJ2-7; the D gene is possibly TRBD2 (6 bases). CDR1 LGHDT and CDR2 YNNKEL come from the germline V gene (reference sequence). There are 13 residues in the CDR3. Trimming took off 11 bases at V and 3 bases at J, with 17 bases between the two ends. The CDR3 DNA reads TGTGCCGCGGCCAAGGCAGCGGGCTACGAGCAGTACTTC. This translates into CAAAKAAGYEQYF.

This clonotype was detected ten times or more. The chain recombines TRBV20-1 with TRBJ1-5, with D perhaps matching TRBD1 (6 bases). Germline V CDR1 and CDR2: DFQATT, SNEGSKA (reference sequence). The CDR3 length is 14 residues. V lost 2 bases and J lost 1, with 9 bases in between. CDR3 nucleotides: TGCAGTGCTAGACGGACAGTCAGCAATCAGCCCCAGCATTTT. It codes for CSARRTVSNQPQHF.

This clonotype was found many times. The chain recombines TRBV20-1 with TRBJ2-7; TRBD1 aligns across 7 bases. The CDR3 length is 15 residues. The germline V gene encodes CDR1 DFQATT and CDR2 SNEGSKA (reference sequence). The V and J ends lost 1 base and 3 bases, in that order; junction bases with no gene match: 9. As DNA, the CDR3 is TGCAGTGCTAGAGCACAGGGGTTAAGAAGCTACGAGCAGTACTTC. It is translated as CSARAQGLRSYEQYF.

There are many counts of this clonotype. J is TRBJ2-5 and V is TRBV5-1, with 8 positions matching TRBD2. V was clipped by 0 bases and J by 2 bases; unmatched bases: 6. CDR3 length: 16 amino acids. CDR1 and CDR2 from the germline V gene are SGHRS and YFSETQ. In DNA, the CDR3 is TGCGCCAGCAGCTTGGTTGCGGGGGGCGTTCAAGAGACCCAGTACTTC. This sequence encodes CASSLVAGGVQETQYF.

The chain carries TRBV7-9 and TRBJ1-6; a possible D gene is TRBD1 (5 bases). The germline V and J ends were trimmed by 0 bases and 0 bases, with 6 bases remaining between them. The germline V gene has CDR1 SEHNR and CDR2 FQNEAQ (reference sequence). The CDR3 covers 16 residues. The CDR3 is CASSLAQASYNSPLHF. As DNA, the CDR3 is TGTGCCAGCAGCTTAGCACAGGCCTCCTATAATTCACCCCTCCACTTT.

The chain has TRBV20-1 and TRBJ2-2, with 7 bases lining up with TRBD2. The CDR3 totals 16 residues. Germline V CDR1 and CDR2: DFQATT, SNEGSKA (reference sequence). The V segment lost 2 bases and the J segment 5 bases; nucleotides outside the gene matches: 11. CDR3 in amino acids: CSARRVSGPSTGELFF. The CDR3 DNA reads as TGCAGTGCTAGAAGGGTTAGCGGGCCTTCTACCGGGGAGCTGTTTTTT.

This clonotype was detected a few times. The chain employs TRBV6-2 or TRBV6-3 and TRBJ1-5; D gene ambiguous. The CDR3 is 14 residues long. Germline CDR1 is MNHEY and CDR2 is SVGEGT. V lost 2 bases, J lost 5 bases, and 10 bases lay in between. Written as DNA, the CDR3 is TGTGCCAGCAGTTACCGGAGGGATGATCAGCCCCAGCATTTT. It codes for CASSYRRDDQPQHF.

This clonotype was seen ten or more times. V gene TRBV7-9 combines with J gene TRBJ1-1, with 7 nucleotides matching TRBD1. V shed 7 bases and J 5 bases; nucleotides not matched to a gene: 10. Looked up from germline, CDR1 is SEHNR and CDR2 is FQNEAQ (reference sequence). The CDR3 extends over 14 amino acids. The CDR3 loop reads CASILSTGATEAFF. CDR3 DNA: TGTGCCAGCATCCTAAGTACAGGGGCGACTGAAGCTTTCTTT.

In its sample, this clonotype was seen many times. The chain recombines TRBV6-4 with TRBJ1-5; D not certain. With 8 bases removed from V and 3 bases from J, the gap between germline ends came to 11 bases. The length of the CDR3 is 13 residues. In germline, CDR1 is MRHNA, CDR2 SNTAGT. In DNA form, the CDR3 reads TGTGCCAGCTCCCGGGAGCTCAATCAGCCCCAGCATTTT. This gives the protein CASSRELNQPQHF.

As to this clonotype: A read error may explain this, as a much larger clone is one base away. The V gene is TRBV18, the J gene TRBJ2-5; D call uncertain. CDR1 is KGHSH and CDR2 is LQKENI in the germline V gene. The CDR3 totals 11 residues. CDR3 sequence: CANSPQETQYF. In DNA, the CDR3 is TGTGCCAACTCACCACAAGAGACCCAGTACTTC.

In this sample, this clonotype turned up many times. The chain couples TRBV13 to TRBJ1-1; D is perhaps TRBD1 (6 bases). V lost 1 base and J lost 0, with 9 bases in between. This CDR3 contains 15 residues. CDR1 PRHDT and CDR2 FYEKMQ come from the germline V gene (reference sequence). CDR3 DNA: TGTGCCAGCAGCTTAGTAACAGGGATGAACACTGAAGCTTTCTTT. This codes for CASSLVTGMNTEAFF.

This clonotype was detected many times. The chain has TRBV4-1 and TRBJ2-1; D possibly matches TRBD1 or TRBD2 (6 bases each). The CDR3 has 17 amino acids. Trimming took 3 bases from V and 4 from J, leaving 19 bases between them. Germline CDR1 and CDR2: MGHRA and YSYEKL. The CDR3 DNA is TGCGCCAGCAGCCAGGATGGACTACCAAGGGGGTACAATGAGCAGTTCTTC. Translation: CASSQDGLPRGYNEQFF.

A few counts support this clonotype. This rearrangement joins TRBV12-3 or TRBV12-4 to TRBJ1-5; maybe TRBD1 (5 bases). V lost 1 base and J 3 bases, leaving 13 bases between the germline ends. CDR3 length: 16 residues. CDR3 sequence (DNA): TGTGCCAGCAGTTTAGGGGACGGTAGACACAATCAGCCCCAGCATTTT. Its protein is CASSLGDGRHNQPQHF.

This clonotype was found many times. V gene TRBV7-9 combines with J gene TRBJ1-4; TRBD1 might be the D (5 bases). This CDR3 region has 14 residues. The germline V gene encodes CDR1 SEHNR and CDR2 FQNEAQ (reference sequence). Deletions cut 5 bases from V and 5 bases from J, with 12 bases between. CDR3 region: CASSEENRNEKLFF. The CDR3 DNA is TGTGCCAGCAGCGAGGAGAACAGGAATGAAAAACTGTTTTTT.

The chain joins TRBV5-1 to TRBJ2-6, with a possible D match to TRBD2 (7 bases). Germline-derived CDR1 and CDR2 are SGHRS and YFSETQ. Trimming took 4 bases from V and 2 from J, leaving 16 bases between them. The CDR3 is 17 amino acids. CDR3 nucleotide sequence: TGCGCCAGCAGCCACGGGGGGCGCGATGCTGGGGCCAACGTCCTGACTTTC. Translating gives CASSHGGRDAGANVLTF.

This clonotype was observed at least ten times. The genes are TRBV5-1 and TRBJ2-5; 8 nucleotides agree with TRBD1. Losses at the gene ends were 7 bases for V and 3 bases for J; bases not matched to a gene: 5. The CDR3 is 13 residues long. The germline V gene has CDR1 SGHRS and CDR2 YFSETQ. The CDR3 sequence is CASGTTGEETQYF. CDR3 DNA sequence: TGCGCCAGCGGAACGACAGGGGAAGAGACCCAGTACTTC. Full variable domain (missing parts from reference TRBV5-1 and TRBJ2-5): KAGVTQTPRYLIKTRGQQVTLSCSPISGHRSVSWYQQTPGQGLQFLFEYFSETQRNKGNFPGRFSGRQFSNSRSEMNVSTLELGDSALYLCASGTTGEETQYFGPGTRLLVL.

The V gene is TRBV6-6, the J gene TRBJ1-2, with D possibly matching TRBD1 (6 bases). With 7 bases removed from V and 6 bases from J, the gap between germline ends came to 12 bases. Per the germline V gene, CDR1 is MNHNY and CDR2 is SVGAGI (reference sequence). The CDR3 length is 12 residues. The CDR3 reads CASTQGRDGYTF. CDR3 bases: TGTGCCAGCACCCAGGGGAGGGATGGCTACACCTTC.